The entry below gives a single T cell receptor (beta chain) sequence along with its context. The sample originates from a study of blood T cell repertoires in COVID-19. Turning to the study itself: Both acute and convalescent COVID-19 samples were obtained from the United States, Italy and Spain. T cells, B-cell-depleted T cells, or PBMCs provided the cDNA or gDNA that served as material.

The CDR3 contains 17 residues. CDR1 is SGHKS and CDR2 is YYEKEE in the germline V gene (reference sequence). After removal of 0 bases from V and 1 base from J, the junction contained 7 bases not matched to a gene. Original data processing: Reference gene primer amplification gave estimated nucleated cell counts. The repertoire was sequenced with immunoSEQ multiplex PCR; TCRdb's copy has only in-frame clones and lacks some. D and trimming come from the DNA, and the V and J calls and clone size come from that table. The table has approximately 130,000 clones, roughly 86% seen once; the top ten hold about 13%.

Sequenced material: peripheral blood. The V call is TRBV5-5, the J call TRBJ2-1, with TRBD1 matching over 7 bases. This sequence was found in a human donor in a cohort sampled during active COVID-19. The CDR3 spells CASSLVLGRGSYNEQFF. The CDR3 DNA follows: TGTGCCAGCAGCTTGGTTCTCGGCAGGGGGTCCTACAATGAGCAGTTCTTC.